The 30 T cell receptor beta chains in this list originate from one sample, sequenced in a study of human T cells and chemical hapten exposure. The time point here: pre-sensitization, week 0. Treatment of the sample: therapeutic diphenylcyclopropenone sensitization with weekly scalp DPC. TCRdb analysed the RACE reads with MiXCR anew, one entry per CDR3 protein. Counted here are tens of thousands of distinct CDR3 sequences, around 15% occurring once; the ten biggest clones make up more than 3.5%. The sample consisted of whole blood, taken in connection with sensitization to the hapten diphenylcyclopropenone (DPC). The receptors originated from a woman aged 50 to 60 with alopecia areata. Some clones in this sample may be carry-over from other donors' samples.

This clonotype has a handful of counts. J is TRBJ2-3 and V is TRBV7-2, with D possibly matching TRBD2 (6 bases). Trimming stripped 5 bases from V and 6 bases from J, with 21 bases between. Germline V gene data show CDR1 as SGHTA and CDR2 as FQGNSA. The CDR3 extends over 16 amino acids. The CDR3 here is CASSTQGGLGMDTQYF. The CDR3 DNA reads TGTGCCAGCAGCACCCAAGGAGGGTTGGGTATGGATACGCAGTATTTT.

This sequence joins TRBV5-1 and TRBJ1-1, with 7 bases aligning to TRBD1. The CDR3 is 13 residues long. CDR1 is SGHRS and CDR2 is YFSETQ in the germline V gene. Germline trimming cut 6 bases from V and 1 base from J; bases unmatched to any gene: 3. For the CDR3, the DNA is TGCGCCAGCAACGGACAGGCGAACACTGAAGCTTTCTTT. Protein product: CASNGQANTEAFF.

The sample holds many counts of this clonotype. The chain employs TRBV6-1 and TRBJ1-2; D possibly corresponds to TRBD1 (5 bases). The CDR3 covers 15 residues. Germline loops: CDR1 MNHNS, CDR2 SASEGT. Between the trimmed V and J ends, which lost 6 bases and 0 bases, there was a span of 14 bases. The CDR3, as DNA: TGTGCCAGCAGACCTTCGGGGCAGACTAACTATGGCTACACCTTC. Its protein is CASRPSGQTNYGYTF.

The table lists this clonotype with a few counts. V gene TRBV6-5 combines with J gene TRBJ1-2; D gene ambiguous. The CDR3 contains 13 residues. Germline V gene lookup returns CDR1 MNHEY and CDR2 SVGAGI. V shed 6 bases and J shed 7 bases, with 15 bases lying between them. Here the CDR3 DNA reads TGTGCCAGCAGAGACACGGCCTATTTTGGCTACACCTTC. Protein sequence: CASRDTAYFGYTF.

In this sample, this clonotype turned up a few times. The rearrangement uses TRBV10-3 and TRBJ1-2; D gene unclear. Per germline, CDR1 ENHRY and CDR2 SYGVKD. Trimming left V 2 bases short and J 5 bases short, with 6 bases between. The CDR3 consists of 12 residues. The CDR3 coding sequence is TGTGCCATCAGTGAGGATAGATATGGCTACACCTTC. Amino acid sequence: CAISEDRYGYTF.

This clonotype was recorded at least ten times. The genes are TRBV7-9 and TRBJ1-2; D might be TRBD1 (5 bases). There are 13 residues in the CDR3. V lost 1 base to trimming and J lost 6 bases, with 9 bases between them. The V gene's germline CDR1 is SEHNR and CDR2 FQNEAQ (reference sequence). The chain's CDR3 is CASSLVTANGYTF. CDR3 sequence (DNA): TGTGCCAGCAGCTTAGTGACAGCGAATGGCTACACCTTC.

This rearrangement joins TRBV28 to TRBJ2-1; 9 bases map to TRBD2. CDR1 is MDHEN, CDR2 SYDVKM, per germline. Trimming at V came to 5 bases and at J to 0 bases, leaving 5 bases not matched to a gene. The CDR3 has 16 amino acids. The CDR3 DNA reads TGTGCCAGCAGTACGCCACTAGCGGGCTCCTACAATGAGCAGTTCTTC. Translation gives CASSTPLAGSYNEQFF.

The chain carries TRBV19 and TRBJ2-1, with D possibly being TRBD2 (7 bases). The CDR3 has 16 amino acids. V gave up 1 base and J gave up 8 bases, with 18 bases separating them. In germline, CDR1 is LNHDA, CDR2 SQIVND (reference sequence). The CDR3 DNA sequence: TGTGCCAGTAGTATAGTAGGGGGGGCGAAGGCCCATGAGCAGTTCTTC. Translating gives CASSIVGGAKAHEQFF.

This clonotype was observed a handful of times. The J gene is TRBJ2-1, the V gene TRBV24-1, with 16 bases fitting TRBD2. With 7 bases clipped from V and 7 bases from J, the junction kept 3 bases outside the gene matches. The CDR3 totals 15 residues. Germline V gene lookup returns CDR1 KGHDR and CDR2 SFDVKD. The chain's CDR3 is CATSPGLAGGNEQFF. In nucleotides, the CDR3 is TGTGCCACCAGCCCGGGACTAGCGGGAGGGAATGAGCAGTTCTTC.

The V call is TRBV20-1, the J call TRBJ1-5, with D hard to call. With 6 bases removed from V and 2 bases from J, the gap between germline ends came to 8 bases. CDR1 is DFQATT and CDR2 is SNEGSKA in the germline V gene (reference sequence). CDR3 size: 12 residues. The DNA of the CDR3 is TGCAGTGCGGGCAGTCGCAATCAGCCCCAGCATTTT. Its translation: CSAGSRNQPQHF.

Ten or more counts support this clonotype. The chain has TRBV7-9 and TRBJ2-1; 12 bases agree with TRBD2. The CDR3 spans 14 residues. Per the germline V gene, CDR1 is SEHNR and CDR2 is FQNEAQ (reference sequence). Trimming removed 1 base from V and 13 bases from J; junction bases left unmatched: 5. CDR3 DNA sequence: TGTGCCAGCAGCTTAGGCCAGACTAGCGGGAGCCAGTTCTTC. It specifies CASSLGQTSGSQFF.

This clonotype was seen more than once but under ten times. The J gene is TRBJ2-2, the V gene TRBV5-5, with 11 bases lining up with TRBD2. This CDR3 spans 17 amino acids. The V gene's germline CDR1 is SGHKS and CDR2 YYEKEE (reference sequence). With 1 base clipped from V and 4 bases from J, the junction kept 6 bases outside the gene matches. CDR3: CASSLTSGSIITGELFF. Here the CDR3 DNA reads TGTGCCAGCAGCTTGACTAGCGGGAGTATTATCACCGGGGAGCTGTTTTTT.

This clonotype was observed at least ten times. The gene calls are TRBV28 and TRBJ2-3, with D unresolved. Trimming pared 5 bases from V and 6 bases from J, leaving 6 bases between. The CDR3 runs 11 residues. Germline CDR1 MDHEN, CDR2 SYDVKM. DNA for the CDR3: TGTGCCAGCAGTGTCAGGGATACGCAGTATTTT. Translating it yields CASSVRDTQYF.

This clonotype was counted a few times. This chain joins TRBV18 and TRBJ2-1; possible D gene TRBD1, 5 bases. Germline CDR1 reads KGHSH; CDR2 reads LQKENI. This CDR3 comprises 15 residues. V shed 2 bases and J shed 5 bases, with 13 bases lying between them. CDR3 sequence reads: CASSPRARADNEQFF. DNA of the CDR3: TGTGCCAGCTCACCAAGGGCCAGGGCGGACAATGAGCAGTTCTTC.

V and J are TRBV6-5 and TRBJ1-3, with 8 bases that match TRBD1. V was pared by 6 bases and J by 2 bases, with 0 bases of the junction left unmatched. The germline CDR1 and CDR2 sequences are MNHEY and SVGAGI. The CDR3 is 13 residues long. The CDR3 region is CASRQGAGNTIYF. The CDR3 DNA sequence: TGTGCCAGCAGACAGGGGGCTGGAAACACCATATATTTT.

The chain couples TRBV19 to TRBJ2-7; D remains unclear. The CDR3 consists of 13 residues. The ends were cut back, 4 bases at V and 5 bases at J, with 12 bases in the middle. Germline V gives CDR1 LNHDA, CDR2 SQIVND (reference sequence). The CDR3 spells CASSTDRPDEQYF. The DNA of the CDR3 is TGTGCCAGTAGTACGGACCGGCCGGACGAGCAGTACTTC.

This sequence joins TRBV7-9 and TRBJ2-7; D is unclear. This CDR3 is built from 12 residues. Germline assignment: CDR1 SEHNR and CDR2 FQNEAQ (reference sequence). V was pared by 2 bases and J by 5 bases, with 7 bases between. Here the CDR3 DNA reads TGTGCCAGCAGCTTAAAGGTTCACGAGCAGTACTTC. Protein product: CASSLKVHEQYF. Drawing the rest from reference TRBV7-9 and TRBJ2-7, the complete variable domain is DTGVSQNPRHKITKRGQNVTFRCDPISEHNRLYWYRQTLGQGPEFLTYFQNEAQLEKSRLLSDRFSAERPKGSFSTLEIQRTEQGDSAMYLCASSLKVHEQYFGPGTRLTVT.

This clonotype was found many times. The chain couples TRBV28 to TRBJ2-7, with 7 nucleotides matching TRBD1. V lost 2 bases and J lost 1; bases outside the gene matches: 5. The CDR3 covers 15 residues. Germline V gives CDR1 MDHEN, CDR2 SYDVKM. The CDR3 DNA reads as TGTGCCAGCAGTTTACCGGGACAGACGTCCTACGAGCAGTACTTC. Its translation: CASSLPGQTSYEQYF.

This chain uses TRBV7-2 with TRBJ1-5; 7 positions agree with TRBD1. V was clipped by 5 bases and J by 6 bases; unmatched bases: 7. Per germline, CDR1 SGHTA and CDR2 FQGNSA. This CDR3 spans 14 amino acids. CDR3: CASSPRTGIQPQHF. In DNA, the CDR3 is TGTGCCAGCAGCCCCCGGACAGGAATTCAGCCCCAGCATTTT.

The chain employs TRBV9 and TRBJ1-1, with 11 bases that match TRBD1. CDR1 is SGDLS and CDR2 is YYNGEE in the germline V gene. CDR3 size: 16 residues. The ends lost 3 bases at V and 4 bases at J; junction bases unmatched: 8. CDR3 protein: CASSEGQGAAGTEAFF. CDR3 nucleotide sequence: TGTGCCAGCAGCGAAGGACAGGGGGCGGCCGGCACTGAAGCTTTCTTT.

This clonotype was counted only a few times. The chain combines TRBV7-2 with TRBJ2-7, with TRBD2 matching 14 bases. The V segment lost 4 bases and the J segment 0 bases; nucleotides outside the gene matches: 8. CDR1 and CDR2 (germline): SGHTA, FQGNSA. The CDR3 has 18 residues. The CDR3 DNA follows: TGTGCCAGCAGCTCCGCCCGGACTAGCGGGGGGAGCTCCTACGAGCAGTACTTC. It yields the protein CASSSARTSGGSSYEQYF.

A few counts support this clonotype. The chain links TRBV20-1 to TRBJ2-1; the D gene is possibly TRBD1 (5 bases). The CDR3 has 17 residues. CDR1 DFQATT and CDR2 SNEGSKA come from the germline V gene (reference sequence). Trimming removed 0 bases at V and 0 bases at J, with 15 bases between. The chain's CDR3 is CSARDLQATLSYNEQFF. The CDR3 DNA reads as TGCAGTGCTAGAGATTTACAGGCGACACTCTCCTACAATGAGCAGTTCTTC.

V and J are TRBV10-3 and TRBJ2-1; the D is unclear. The germline gives CDR1 ENHRY, CDR2 SYGVKD. The CDR3 extends over 11 amino acids. Deletions cut 0 bases from V and 9 bases from J, with 3 bases between. The CDR3 DNA reads as TGTGCCATCAGTGAGTCGCTTGAGCAGTTCTTC. Translation gives CAISESLEQFF.

A few counts support this clonotype. V is TRBV12-3 or TRBV12-4 and J is TRBJ2-1; 11 bases line up with TRBD2. J lost 5 bases, V lost 6 bases, and 9 bases had no gene match. The length of the CDR3 is 16 residues. CDR3 residues: CASRHATSGKNNEQFF. In nucleotides, the CDR3 is TGTGCCAGCAGACATGCGACTAGCGGGAAAAACAATGAGCAGTTCTTC.

This sequence joins TRBV6-2 or TRBV6-3 and TRBJ2-1; D is perhaps TRBD1 or TRBD2 (5 bases each). There are 15 residues in the CDR3. Germline loops: CDR1 MNHEY, CDR2 SVGEGT. V lost 6 bases to trimming and J lost 1 base, with 13 bases between them. For the CDR3, the DNA is TGTGCCAGCAGGAAAGGGACGGCATCCTACAATGAGCAGTTCTTC. It codes for CASRKGTASYNEQFF.

The V and J genes are TRBV5-1 and TRBJ1-1; D gene uncertain. V was clipped by 0 bases and J by 3 bases, with 12 bases between them. CDR3 size: 15 residues. Germline V CDR1 and CDR2: SGHRS, YFSETQ. The CDR3 loop reads CASSLDGVRDTEAFF. The CDR3 DNA is TGCGCCAGCAGCTTGGATGGGGTGCGGGACACTGAAGCTTTCTTT.

This clonotype was recorded a few times. This chain uses TRBV5-4 with TRBJ2-7, with D tentatively TRBD1 (6 bases). There are 12 residues in the CDR3. Germline loops: CDR1 SGHNT, CDR2 YYREEE (reference sequence). V was clipped by 4 bases and J by 3 bases, with 8 bases between them. CDR3 nucleotide sequence: TGTGCCAGCAGCGTAGGGGGCTACGAGCAGTACTTC. Translating it yields CASSVGGYEQYF.

This clonotype occurred a few times. The genes are TRBV6-2 or TRBV6-3 and TRBJ1-5; possible D gene TRBD1, 6 bases. V was cut by 11 bases and J by 1 base, with 12 bases left in between. Looked up from germline, CDR1 is MNHEY and CDR2 is SVGEGT. The CDR3 spans 13 residues. The CDR3 loop reads CAGRTASNQPQHF. CDR3 nucleotide sequence: TGTGCCGGCCGGACAGCCAGCAATCAGCCCCAGCATTTT.

The chain links TRBV28 to TRBJ2-7, with D uncertain. Looked up from germline, CDR1 is MDHEN and CDR2 is SYDVKM. The CDR3 extends over 12 amino acids. V shed 4 bases and J shed 0 bases, with 4 bases lying between them. The CDR3 region has the DNA TGTGCCAGCAGTTACAGCTCCTACGAGCAGTACTTC. Amino acids: CASSYSSYEQYF.

The chain recombines TRBV5-1 with TRBJ2-5; D is perhaps TRBD2 (6 bases). Germline CDR1 SGHRS, CDR2 YFSETQ. Trimming pared 4 bases from V and 2 bases from J, leaving 9 bases between. The CDR3 length is 13 residues. CDR3 sequence: CASSGGTQETQYF. CDR3 coding DNA: TGCGCCAGCAGCGGGGGGACTCAAGAGACCCAGTACTTC.